This entry concerns a single T cell receptor (beta chain). In TCRdb, the 5' RACE reads were re-called with MiXCR into one record per CDR3 protein. The data contain 250,000 to 350,000 distinct CDR3 sequences, just under 20% of them singletons. This entry is derived from a study of T-cell memory formation after mild COVID-19. This TCR derives from a man aged 18 to 35 who had mild COVID-19 (a few samples of this study predate the infection). Cell type and time point are not known. Sequencing was done on a sample of PBMCs or a T cell subset sorted from them (not recorded which).

The CDR3 bases are TGTGCCAGCAGTTACTCGGGGAAGGCGGGGGGTAGCACAGATACGCAGTATTTT. It codes for CASSYSGKAGGSTDTQYF. The chain is built from TRBV6-5 and TRBJ2-3; 8 bases agree with TRBD2. V lost 0 bases and J lost 0; bases outside the gene matches: 8. The germline V gene encodes CDR1 MNHEY and CDR2 SVGAGI. This CDR3 contains 18 residues.